This passage covers 28 T cell receptor beta chains from one sample sequenced in a study of blood T cell repertoires in COVID-19. Profiling relied on immunoSEQ multiplex PCR, and the TCRdb table lists in-frame clones only, not all of them. The table lists approximately 92,000 clones, about 82% of them singletons. Sequencing input: peripheral blood. The receptor source for this set is a woman aged 60 to 75 in a cohort sampled during active or convalescent COVID-19.

The table lists this clone with a few counts. V gene TRBV6-5 combines with J gene TRBJ1-1, with D unclear. The CDR3 length is 13 residues. CDR1 and CDR2 (germline): MNHEY, SVGAGI. V gave up 5 bases and J gave up 1 base, with 8 bases separating them. CDR3 loop: CASSPSANTEAFF. The CDR3 DNA sequence: TGTGCCAGCAGTCCGAGTGCGAACACTGAAGCTTTCTTT.

The chain is built from TRBV6-2 or TRBV6-3 and TRBJ1-5, with D uncertain. Germline assignment: CDR1 MNHEY and CDR2 SVGEGT. There are 13 residues in the CDR3. V was trimmed by 4 bases and J by 7 bases, leaving 11 bases between them. CDR3 sequence (DNA): TGTGCCAGCAGTTCCAGGTTCAAGCAGCCCCAGCATTTT. This sequence encodes CASSSRFKQPQHF.

The rearrangement joins TRBV19 to TRBJ2-7, with TRBD1 matching over 8 bases. J lost 1 base, V lost 6 bases, and 8 bases had no gene match. Germline assignment: CDR1 LNHDA and CDR2 SQIVND (reference sequence). The CDR3 contains 15 residues. The CDR3 protein is CASSPGQGRSYEQYF. The CDR3 region has the DNA TGTGCCAGTAGCCCCGGACAGGGCCGATCCTACGAGCAGTACTTC.

V gene TRBV20-1 combines with J gene TRBJ1-6; 8 bases align to TRBD1. This CDR3 region has 14 residues. Trimming at V came to 3 bases and at J to 9 bases, leaving 7 bases not matched to a gene. In germline, CDR1 is DFQATT, CDR2 SNEGSKA (reference sequence). CDR3 region: CSASRGQGFSPLHF. The CDR3 DNA sequence: TGCAGTGCTAGTAGAGGACAGGGCTTTTCACCCCTCCACTTT.

The chain uses TRBV24-1 and TRBJ2-7; no definite D call. CDR3 length equals 14 residues. In germline, CDR1 is KGHDR, CDR2 SFDVKD. V was cut by 0 bases and J by 2 bases, with 7 bases left in between. The CDR3, as DNA: TGTGCCACCAGTGATTTGTACAGCCCCTACGAGCAGTACTTC. This sequence encodes CATSDLYSPYEQYF.

This chain's CDR3 is CASSLDPQGSGNTIYF. In nucleotides, the CDR3 is TGTGCCAGCAGCTTAGATCCCCAGGGCTCTGGAAACACCATATATTTT. V is TRBV11-2 and J is TRBJ1-3; the D gene is possibly TRBD1 (5 bases). V was shortened by 0 bases and J by 0 bases, with 9 bases between the two germline ends. The CDR3 is 16 residues long. Germline V CDR1 and CDR2: SGHAT, FQNNGV.

The CDR3, as DNA: TGTGCCAGCAGCTGGGGGGGCCTGGGCAGGGGTTCACCCCTCCACTTT. The encoded protein is CASSWGGLGRGSPLHF. The rearrangement joins TRBV5-4 to TRBJ1-6; D may be TRBD1 (6 bases). V lost 3 bases to trimming and J lost 9 bases, with 19 bases between them. CDR3 size: 16 residues. Germline V lookup: CDR1 SGHNT, CDR2 YYREEE (reference sequence).

The chain has TRBV9 and TRBJ1-1; maybe TRBD1 (6 bases). The ends were cut back, 0 bases at V and 5 bases at J, with 14 bases in the middle. CDR3 length equals 15 residues. From germline, CDR1 is SGDLS and CDR2 YYNGEE. The CDR3 sequence: CASSVAADRSTEAFF. The DNA for the CDR3 is TGTGCCAGCAGCGTAGCCGCGGACAGATCGACTGAAGCTTTCTTT.

V gene TRBV7-3 combines with J gene TRBJ2-2; 8 bases align to TRBD2. The CDR3 extends over 16 amino acids. V shed 5 bases, J shed 4 bases, and the junction held 9 bases outside the gene matches. Per germline, CDR1 SGHTA and CDR2 FQGTGA. The CDR3 coding sequence is TGTGCCAGCAGCCTTACAGCGGGAGTGGGCACCGGGGAGCTGTTTTTT. It is translated as CASSLTAGVGTGELFF.

The rearrangement joins TRBV11-2 to TRBJ2-7; D gene unclear. V was cut by 3 bases and J by 0 bases, with 18 bases left in between. Germline CDR1 reads SGHAT; CDR2 reads FQNNGV. This CDR3 is built from 17 residues. CDR3 nucleotides: TGTGCCAGCAGCTTGGTCGCTAAGCAGGAAACCTCCTACGAGCAGTACTTC. Translation gives CASSLVAKQETSYEQYF.

V usage is TRBV6-1 and J usage is TRBJ1-5; D not certain. The ends were cut back, 2 bases at V and 6 bases at J, with 17 bases in the middle. The CDR3 contains 16 residues. CDR1 MNHNS and CDR2 SASEGT come from the germline V gene. The CDR3 nucleotides read TGTGCCAGCAGTGAATCCGCGGGTACAAGGAGTCAGCCCCAGCATTTT. Its protein product is CASSESAGTRSQPQHF.

J is TRBJ1-2 and V is TRBV24-1; no reliable D call. The CDR3 covers 14 residues. Trimming removed 0 bases at V and 0 bases at J, with 4 bases between. Germline loops: CDR1 KGHDR, CDR2 SFDVKD. The CDR3: CATSDLSTNYGYTF. The DNA of the CDR3 is TGTGCCACCAGTGATTTGAGCACTAACTATGGCTACACCTTC.

The chain links TRBV3-1 (or the pseudogene TRBV3-2) to TRBJ2-7; D not resolved. V lost 1 base and J lost 6, with 7 bases in between. The CDR3 is 12 amino acids. CDR1 is LGHDT and CDR2 is YNNKEL in the germline V gene (reference sequence). The CDR3 loop is CASSQGTVEQYF. The CDR3, as DNA: TGTGCCAGCAGCCAAGGAACGGTCGAGCAGTACTTC.

CDR3 loop: CASSQDLPTDTQYF. DNA of the CDR3: TGTGCCAGCAGCCAAGACCTCCCCACAGATACGCAGTATTTT. The chain uses TRBV3-1 (or the pseudogene TRBV3-2) and TRBJ2-3; D remains unclear. CDR1 and CDR2 from the germline V gene are LGHDT and YNNKEL (reference sequence). Trimming removed 0 bases at V and 2 bases at J, with 6 bases between. CDR3 length: 14 amino acids.

The J gene is TRBJ2-7, the V gene TRBV7-6, with 8 bases matching TRBD1. The germline gives CDR1 SGHVS, CDR2 FNYEAQ. V lost 5 bases to trimming and J lost 3 bases; unmatched junction nucleotides: 6. CDR3 length equals 14 residues. This CDR3 reads CASSPQGARYEQYF. The CDR3 nucleotides are TGTGCCAGCAGCCCGCAGGGGGCACGCTACGAGCAGTACTTC.

The chain employs TRBV7-2 and TRBJ2-5, with a tentative D call TRBD1 (5 bases). The CDR3 is made up of 13 amino acids. Germline V gives CDR1 SGHTA, CDR2 FQGNSA. V lost 6 bases to trimming and J lost 4 bases, with 12 bases between them. CDR3 in DNA: TGTGCCAGCAGTTCAGGGCCCTCAGAGACCCAGTACTTC. Its protein product is CASSSGPSETQYF.

The V and J genes are TRBV12-3 or TRBV12-4 and TRBJ1-2; no reliable D call. The length of the CDR3 is 13 residues. The ends were cut back, 3 bases at V and 4 bases at J, with 9 bases in the middle. The CDR3 here is CASSFRRGYGYTF. The CDR3 DNA reads as TGTGCCAGCAGTTTTCGTCGGGGCTATGGCTACACCTTC.

This clone came up once. The chain carries TRBV3-1 (or the pseudogene TRBV3-2) and TRBJ2-5, with D perhaps TRBD1 (5 bases). Trimming cost V 4 bases and J 1 base, with 13 bases left between them. This CDR3 is built from 15 residues. CDR1 is LGHDT and CDR2 is YNNKEL in the germline V gene (reference sequence). CDR3 in amino acids: CASSPPWGRQETQYF. DNA of the CDR3: TGTGCCAGCAGCCCGCCCTGGGGCCGCCAAGAGACCCAGTACTTC.

This rearrangement joins TRBV2 to TRBJ1-2; no clear D gene. The V end was cut by 6 bases, the J end by 3 bases, with 8 bases between. The CDR3 is 12 amino acids. Germline V gene lookup returns CDR1 SNHLY and CDR2 FYNNEI. The CDR3 bases are TGTGCCAGCAGGGAGGGATACTATGGCTACACCTTC. Translating it yields CASREGYYGYTF.

V and J are TRBV19 and TRBJ2-3; TRBD1 matches at 10 bases. The CDR3 length is 15 residues. Losses at the gene ends were 8 bases for V and 3 bases for J; bases not matched to a gene: 8. Per the germline V gene, CDR1 is LNHDA and CDR2 is SQIVND (reference sequence). The CDR3, as DNA: TGTGCCAGTGGAGAAGTGGACAGGGGGACAGATACGCAGTATTTT. Translated, it gives CASGEVDRGTDTQYF.

The chain couples TRBV28 to TRBJ1-2; D unclear. There are 13 residues in the CDR3. Germline V lookup: CDR1 MDHEN, CDR2 SYDVKM. With 5 bases removed from V and 5 bases from J, the gap between germline ends came to 12 bases. CDR3 protein: CASSVTRGYGYTF. In nucleotides, the CDR3 is TGTGCCAGCAGTGTGACTAGAGGGTATGGCTACACCTTC.

In this sample, this clone turned up once. The chain links TRBV21-1 to TRBJ2-2; TRBD2, the table's D call, lacks a check against the DNA. TRBV21-1 is designated a pseudogene. This CDR3 is 19 amino acids long. CDR3 protein: CASQQQRGAERTPSGELFF. The CDR3 DNA reads TGTGCCAGTCAGCAACAACGGGGGGCGGAAAGGACCCCTTCCGGGGAGCTGTTTTTT.

V usage is TRBV3-1 (or the pseudogene TRBV3-2) and J usage is TRBJ2-3, with TRBD2 identical over 9 bases. The ends lost 4 bases at V and 4 bases at J; junction bases unmatched: 6. The CDR3 sequence is 15 residues long. Per germline, CDR1 LGHDT and CDR2 YNNKEL (reference sequence). This CDR3 reads CASSRGGGEPDTQYF. As DNA, the CDR3 is TGTGCCAGCAGCCGGGGCGGGGGGGAACCAGATACGCAGTATTTT.

This chain connects TRBV30 to TRBJ1-2; tentatively, D is TRBD1 (5 bases). The germline CDR1 and CDR2 sequences are GTSNPN and SVGIG (reference sequence). V was trimmed by 1 base and J by 6 bases, leaving 15 bases between them. The length of the CDR3 is 14 residues. The CDR3 loop reads CAWSAGGGRNGYTF. The CDR3 DNA reads TGTGCCTGGAGTGCGGGGGGAGGAAGAAATGGCTACACCTTC. Looking up the rest from reference TRBV30 and TRBJ1-2 gives the full variable domain: SQTIHQWPATLVQPVGSPLSLECTVEGTSNPNLYWYRQAAGRGLQLLFYSVGIGQISSEVPQNLSASRPQDRQFILSSKKLLLSDSGFYLCAWSAGGGRNGYTFGSGTRLTVV.

The J gene is TRBJ1-2, the V gene TRBV3-1 (or the pseudogene TRBV3-2); D gene unclear. CDR1 is LGHDT, CDR2 YNNKEL, per germline (reference sequence). V gave up 1 base and J gave up 6 bases, with 12 bases separating them. The CDR3 consists of 14 residues. The CDR3: CASSQVQRGNGYTF. CDR3 sequence (DNA): TGTGCCAGCAGCCAAGTGCAACGGGGAAATGGCTACACCTTC.

The gene calls are TRBV20-1 and TRBJ1-1; maybe TRBD1 (6 bases). V was clipped by 3 bases and J by 1 base, with 15 bases between them. Germline CDR1 and CDR2: DFQATT and SNEGSKA (reference sequence). The CDR3 runs 15 residues. The CDR3 spells CSASGGGRANTEAFF. CDR3 DNA: TGCAGTGCTAGTGGCGGGGGGCGAGCGAACACTGAAGCTTTCTTT.

This chain joins TRBV5-6 and TRBJ2-2; 11 positions agree with TRBD1. This CDR3 comprises 15 residues. Looked up from germline, CDR1 is SGHDT and CDR2 is YYEEEE. V lost 4 bases, J lost 6 bases, and 5 bases stayed unmatched. The CDR3 DNA follows: TGTGCCAGCAGCAGGACAGGGGGCTCGGCCGGGGAGCTGTTTTTT. Encoded protein: CASSRTGGSAGELFF.

This chain links TRBV6-5 with TRBJ1-2, with 7 positions matching TRBD1. CDR1 is MNHEY, CDR2 SVGAGI, per germline. The trim removed 0 bases at V and 8 bases at J, leaving 12 bases unmatched. The CDR3 runs 16 residues. CDR3 residues: CASSYSDLTGIKGYTF. In DNA form, the CDR3 reads TGTGCCAGCAGTTACTCGGACCTGACAGGGATAAAAGGCTACACCTTC.